Shown below are 11 T cell receptor beta chains from a single sample sequenced in a study of cytotoxic CD8 clonotypes in ibrutinib-treated CLL. The table came from immunoSEQ multiplex PCR; TCRdb's copy has only in-frame clones and leaves some out. This table has about 130,000 clones, around 85% appearing once. The specimen comprised PBMCs, sampled after 24 months of ibrutinib treatment. The receptors here all came from a human donor with chronic lymphocytic leukemia.

The V and J genes are TRBV30 and TRBJ2-7; 9 bases align to TRBD1. The germline V gene encodes CDR1 GTSNPN and CDR2 SVGIG (reference sequence). Unmatched junction bases numbered 5, after V lost 5 bases and J lost 6 bases. The CDR3 extends over 12 amino acids. CDR3 sequence reads: CAWGTGFSEQYF. Written as DNA, the CDR3 is TGTGCCTGGGGGACAGGGTTCTCCGAGCAGTACTTC.

In its sample, this clone was seen once. The V gene is TRBV5-4, the J gene TRBJ1-2, with 11 nucleotides matching TRBD1. This CDR3 is 16 amino acids long. CDR1 and CDR2 from the germline V gene are SGHNT and YYREEE (reference sequence). Trimming cost V 2 bases and J 3 bases; bases outside gene matches: 6. Written as DNA, the CDR3 is TGTGCCAGCAGCTTTCTCGGACAGGGGGCGGACTATGGCTACACCTTC. Its translation: CASSFLGQGADYGYTF.

This sequence joins TRBV7-2 and TRBJ2-6, with D perhaps being TRBD1 or TRBD2 (6 bases each). V dropped 5 bases and J dropped 2 bases, with 10 bases sitting between them. This CDR3 spans 15 amino acids. Germline CDR1 is SGHTA and CDR2 is FQGNSA. The CDR3 is CASSLGGPGANVLTF. In DNA, the CDR3 is TGTGCCAGCAGCCTAGGGGGGCCTGGGGCCAACGTCCTGACTTTC.

The gene calls are TRBV15 and TRBJ1-2; 7 bases match TRBD1. Losses at the gene ends were 3 bases for V and 4 bases for J; bases not matched to a gene: 8. The CDR3 length is 15 residues. The germline V gene has CDR1 LNHNV and CDR2 YYDKDF (reference sequence). The CDR3 here is CATSSITGVSYGYTF. CDR3 sequence (DNA): TGTGCCACCAGCAGTATTACAGGGGTCAGCTATGGCTACACCTTC.

This sequence joins TRBV6-1 and TRBJ1-5; D is unresolved. The CDR3 sequence is 14 residues long. Trimming left V 6 bases short and J 0 bases short, with 9 bases between. Germline V CDR1 and CDR2: MNHNS, SASEGT. This CDR3 reads CASRSDHSNQPQHF. DNA of the CDR3: TGTGCCAGCAGATCCGATCATAGCAATCAGCCCCAGCATTTT.

The chain links TRBV2 to TRBJ2-7; 7 bases are shared with TRBD2. The CDR3 spans 15 residues. The V and J ends lost 5 bases and 6 bases, in that order; junction bases with no gene match: 13. Germline assignment: CDR1 SNHLY and CDR2 FYNNEI. The CDR3 nucleotides read TGTGCCAGCAGTTCCCTAGCGGCGGTCCTGGGCGAGCAGTACTTC. It is translated as CASSSLAAVLGEQYF.

The V call is TRBV7-9, the J call TRBJ2-1, with no clear D. The CDR3 runs 8 residues. The V end was cut by 3 bases, the J end by 14 bases, with 2 bases between. Germline CDR1 and CDR2: SEHNR and FQNEAQ (reference sequence). CDR3 protein: CASSLEFF. The CDR3 nucleotides are TGTGCCAGCAGCTTGGAGTTCTTC. The full variable domain, completed using reference TRBV7-9 and TRBJ2-1, is DTGVSQNPRHKITKRGQNVTFRCDPISEHNRLYWYRQTLGQGPEFLTYFQNEAQLEKSRLLSDRFSAERPKGSFSTLEIQRTEQGDSAMYLCASSLEFFGPGTRLTVL.

This sequence joins TRBV28 and TRBJ2-4; TRBD1 or TRBD2 may be the D gene (6 bases each). Germline V gene data show CDR1 as MDHEN and CDR2 as SYDVKM. The CDR3 is 14 residues long. V lost 3 bases and J lost 8, with 14 bases in between. For the CDR3, the DNA is TGTGCCAGCAGTTTCAGGGGAGGCGCTTACATTCAGTACTTC. Residues: CASSFRGGAYIQYF.

The genes are TRBV14 and TRBJ2-1, with 8 bases matching TRBD1. This CDR3 spans 13 amino acids. The V gene's germline CDR1 is SGHDN and CDR2 FVKESK. With V trimmed by 1 base and J by 15 bases, 8 bases remained unmatched. The CDR3 DNA is TGTGCCAGCAGCCAAGCGGCGGGGACAGGAGGGTTCTTC. Its protein is CASSQAAGTGGFF.

The rearrangement links TRBV7-2 to TRBJ2-5; D gene ambiguous. Germline values: CDR1 SGHTA, CDR2 FQGNSA. CDR3 size: 12 residues. V was cut by 5 bases and J by 2 bases, with 6 bases left in between. The CDR3 is CASSPQQETQYF. The CDR3 nucleotides read TGTGCCAGCAGCCCTCAACAAGAGACCCAGTACTTC.

This chain uses TRBV5-4 with TRBJ2-1; 9 bases map to TRBD1. The J segment lost 10 bases and the V segment lost 4 bases, leaving 12 bases of the junction unmatched. This CDR3 region has 15 residues. CDR1 is SGHNT, CDR2 YYREEE, per germline (reference sequence). The CDR3 sequence: CASSAGGTGYGEQFF. CDR3 sequence (DNA): TGTGCCAGCAGCGCGGGCGGGACAGGGTATGGGGAGCAGTTCTTC.